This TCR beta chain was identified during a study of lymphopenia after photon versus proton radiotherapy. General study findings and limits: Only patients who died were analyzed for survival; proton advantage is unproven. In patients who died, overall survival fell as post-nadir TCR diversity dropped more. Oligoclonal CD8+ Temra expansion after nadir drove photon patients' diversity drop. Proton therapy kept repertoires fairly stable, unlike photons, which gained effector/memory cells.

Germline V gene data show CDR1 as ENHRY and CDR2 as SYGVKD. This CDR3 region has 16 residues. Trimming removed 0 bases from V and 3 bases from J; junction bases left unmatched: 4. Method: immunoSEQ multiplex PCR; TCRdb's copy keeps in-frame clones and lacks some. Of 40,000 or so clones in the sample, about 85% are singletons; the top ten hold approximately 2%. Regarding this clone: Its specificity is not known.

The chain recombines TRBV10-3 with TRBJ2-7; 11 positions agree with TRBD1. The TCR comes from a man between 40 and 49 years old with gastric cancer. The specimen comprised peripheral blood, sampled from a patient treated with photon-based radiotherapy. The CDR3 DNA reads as TGTGCCATCAGTGAGTCGGACAGGGGGCGAAACTACGAGCAGTACTTC. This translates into CAISESDRGRNYEQYF.